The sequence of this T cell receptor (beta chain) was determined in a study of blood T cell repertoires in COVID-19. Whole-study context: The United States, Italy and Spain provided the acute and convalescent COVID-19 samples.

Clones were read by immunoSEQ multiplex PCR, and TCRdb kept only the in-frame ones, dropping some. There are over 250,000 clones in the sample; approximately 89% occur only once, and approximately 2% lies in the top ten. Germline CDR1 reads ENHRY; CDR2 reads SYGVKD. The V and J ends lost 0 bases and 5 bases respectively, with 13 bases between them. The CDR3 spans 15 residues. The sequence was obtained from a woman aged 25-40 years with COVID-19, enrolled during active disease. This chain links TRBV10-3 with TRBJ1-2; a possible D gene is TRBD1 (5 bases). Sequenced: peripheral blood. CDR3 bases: TGTGCCATCAGTGAGTCCTTAGGGGTCAGTTATGGCTACACCTTC. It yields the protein CAISESLGVSYGYTF.